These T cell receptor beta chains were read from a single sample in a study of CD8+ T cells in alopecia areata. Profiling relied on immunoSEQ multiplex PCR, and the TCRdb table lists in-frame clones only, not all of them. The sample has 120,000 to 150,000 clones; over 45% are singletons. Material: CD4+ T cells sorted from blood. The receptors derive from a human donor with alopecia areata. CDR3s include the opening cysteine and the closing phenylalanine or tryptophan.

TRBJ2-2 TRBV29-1 CSGSGGSGTGELFF
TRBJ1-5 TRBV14 CASSQDPTGRGPQHF
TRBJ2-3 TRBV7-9 CASSYRQATDTQYF
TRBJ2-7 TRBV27 CASSPTGGEQYF
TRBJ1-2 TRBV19 CASRLEGSITYGYTF
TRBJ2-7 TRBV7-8 CASSLDRVLDEQYF
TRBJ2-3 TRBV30 CAWSDLGGRTDTQYF
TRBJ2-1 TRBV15 CATSRAGTSYVEQFF
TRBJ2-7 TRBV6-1 CASSALDSTGEQYF
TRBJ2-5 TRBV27 CASSLSWLGQETQYF
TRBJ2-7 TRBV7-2 CASSLAAANYEQYF
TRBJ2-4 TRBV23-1 CASKWAFLLAKNIQYF
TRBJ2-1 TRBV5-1 CASSFTSYNEQFF
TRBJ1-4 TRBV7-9 CASTLVNEKLFF
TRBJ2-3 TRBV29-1 CSVGLLADRTDTQYF
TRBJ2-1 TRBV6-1 CASSSGQGDFF
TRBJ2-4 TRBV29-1 CSVREKNIQYF
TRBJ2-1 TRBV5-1 CASSSSTRTYNEQFF
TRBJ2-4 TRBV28 CAISGPQNIQYF
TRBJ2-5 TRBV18 CASSPRIMETQYF
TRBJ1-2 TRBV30 CAWMPRGPYGYTF
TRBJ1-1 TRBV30 CAWNRGSNTEAFF
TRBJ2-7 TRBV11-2 CASSRGQGYSYEQYF
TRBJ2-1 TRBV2 CASSGPGTGLGEQFF
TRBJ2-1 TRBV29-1 CSVTAPYNEQFF
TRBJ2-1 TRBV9 CASSADYLGLFF
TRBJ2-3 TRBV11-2 CASTPGDTQYF
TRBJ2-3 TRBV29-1 CSVEDWSASARTDTQYF
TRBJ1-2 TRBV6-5 CASSPDSNYGYTF
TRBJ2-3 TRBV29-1 CSVAGTSGPDTQYF
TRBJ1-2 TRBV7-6 CASSSTGGYGYTF
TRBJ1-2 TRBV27 CASSQGQGYGYTF
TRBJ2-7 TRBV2 CASSVLSEQYF
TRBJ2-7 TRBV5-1 CASSLEGQGVRKQYF
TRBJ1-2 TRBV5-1 CASSSQGALSGYTF
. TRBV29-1 CSVTTLYEQYF
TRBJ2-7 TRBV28 CASSSPGQIHEQYF
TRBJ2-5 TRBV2 CASRTDSETQYF
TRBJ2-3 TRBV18 CASSPPRGTDTQYF
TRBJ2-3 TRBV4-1 CASKGGGNTDTQYF
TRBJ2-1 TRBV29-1 CSVESPGGLNNEQFF
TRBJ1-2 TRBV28 CASSPSTGLYGYTF
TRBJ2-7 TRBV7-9 CASSFPTTYEQYF
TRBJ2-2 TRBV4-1 CASSQVPGEAGGTGELFF
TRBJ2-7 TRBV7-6 CASSHESSRVLEQYF
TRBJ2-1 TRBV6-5 CASSYSRWDNEQFF
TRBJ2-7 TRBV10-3 CAAGGLGYEQYF
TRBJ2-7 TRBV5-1 CASSLSGNPYEQYF
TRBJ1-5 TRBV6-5 CASSKLNQPQHF
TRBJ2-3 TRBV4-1 CASSQVGQGRFSDTQYF